Presented here are 27 T cell receptor beta chains from one specimen sequenced in a study of blood T cell repertoires in COVID-19. Generated by immunoSEQ multiplex PCR, the TCRdb table keeps only in-frame clones and is missing some. In the table there are around 400,000 clones, roughly 86% of which are singletons. The sequenced sample consisted of peripheral blood. These receptor sequences come from a woman younger than 45 with COVID-19, enrolled during active disease.

J is TRBJ1-4 and V is TRBV4-1, with 10 nucleotides matching TRBD1. There are 16 residues in the CDR3. Germline loops: CDR1 MGHRA, CDR2 YSYEKL. With V trimmed by 1 base and J by 10 bases, 9 bases remained unmatched. CDR3 amino acids: CASSQAAGTGVGKLFF. The CDR3 DNA reads TGCGCCAGCAGCCAAGCAGCCGGGACAGGGGTAGGAAAACTGTTTTTT.

The chain uses TRBV9 and TRBJ2-2, with TRBD2 matching 8 bases. V was pared by 4 bases and J by 7 bases, with 6 bases of the junction left unmatched. Germline V gives CDR1 SGDLS, CDR2 YYNGEE. The CDR3 covers 14 residues. CDR3 residues: CASSFSGNGGELFF. CDR3 coding DNA: TGTGCCAGCAGCTTTAGCGGGAACGGCGGGGAGCTGTTTTTT.

This sequence joins TRBV28 and TRBJ1-1; 9 bases fit TRBD1. The length of the CDR3 is 15 residues. The germline CDR1 and CDR2 sequences are MDHEN and SYDVKM. J lost 10 bases, V lost 0 bases, and 9 bases had no gene match. The CDR3 DNA is TGTGCCAGCAGTTTATGGGGGGACAGGGCCTCTGGAGCTTTCTTT. It codes for CASSLWGDRASGAFF.

V gene TRBV20-1 combines with J gene TRBJ2-3, with 7 nucleotides matching TRBD2. The CDR3 has 13 amino acids. Germline CDR1 DFQATT, CDR2 SNEGSKA (reference sequence). J gave up 5 bases and V 3 bases, and 5 bases lay outside the gene matches. CDR3 sequence: CSASPGGIDTQYF. The CDR3 bases are TGCAGTGCTAGTCCGGGAGGAATAGATACGCAGTATTTT.

The V call is TRBV5-8, the J call TRBJ1-6; D ambiguous. The CDR3 contains 15 residues. The germline V and J ends were trimmed by 0 bases and 0 bases, with 4 bases remaining between them. Germline-derived CDR1 and CDR2 are SGHTS and YDEGEE. The CDR3 is CASSLGASYNSPLHF. CDR3 DNA: TGTGCCAGCAGCTTGGGGGCCTCCTATAATTCACCCCTCCACTTT.

The chain recombines TRBV24-1 with TRBJ2-4, with TRBD2 identical over 10 bases. There are 16 residues in the CDR3. The ends lost 5 bases at V and 7 bases at J; junction bases unmatched: 10. Germline V CDR1 and CDR2: KGHDR, SFDVKD. CDR3 in amino acids: CATSGTGTSAGNIQYF. The CDR3, as DNA: TGTGCCACCAGTGGCACCGGGACTAGCGCAGGGAACATTCAGTACTTC.

The chain carries TRBV27 and TRBJ1-6; no clear D gene. This CDR3 is 16 amino acids long. V lost 6 bases, J lost 2 bases, and 14 bases lay in between. Germline CDR1 is MNHEY and CDR2 is SMNVEV (reference sequence). The CDR3 sequence is CASREGRSAYNSPLHF. DNA of the CDR3: TGTGCCAGCAGAGAGGGTAGGAGCGCCTATAATTCACCCCTCCACTTT.

The rearrangement links TRBV5-4 to TRBJ1-6; the D gene is possibly TRBD1 (6 bases). V shed 0 bases and J shed 7 bases, with 20 bases lying between them. Looked up from germline, CDR1 is SGHNT and CDR2 is YYREEE (reference sequence). The CDR3 has 18 amino acids. In nucleotides, the CDR3 is TGTGCCAGCAGCTTGGGTGCGACACAGGGTTTCCGGAATTCACCCCTCCACTTT. Translated, it gives CASSLGATQGFRNSPLHF. Drawing the rest from reference TRBV5-4 and TRBJ1-6, the complete variable domain is ETGVTQSPTHLIKTRGQQVTLRCSSQSGHNTVSWYQQALGQGPQFIFQYYREEENGRGNFPPRFSGLQFPNYSSELNVNALELDDSALYLCASSLGATQGFRNSPLHFGNGTRLTVT.

The V gene is TRBV3-1 (or the pseudogene TRBV3-2), the J gene TRBJ1-2; TRBD1 matches 12 bases. CDR3 size: 15 residues. The V and J ends lost 5 bases and 3 bases, in that order; junction bases with no gene match: 4. The V gene's germline CDR1 is LGHDT and CDR2 YNNKEL (reference sequence). This CDR3 reads CASSLGTGGDYGYTF. The CDR3 DNA sequence: TGTGCCAGCAGCTTAGGGACAGGGGGCGACTATGGCTACACCTTC.

The chain links TRBV5-4 to TRBJ2-1, with D uncertain. The germline gives CDR1 SGHNT, CDR2 YYREEE (reference sequence). V gave up 6 bases and J gave up 1 base, with 11 bases separating them. This CDR3 spans 14 amino acids. The CDR3 loop reads CASTYARSYNEQFF. The CDR3 nucleotides are TGTGCCAGCACCTACGCCCGGTCCTACAATGAGCAGTTCTTC.

The chain uses TRBV29-1 and TRBJ2-5; D not certain. Germline V gene sequence: CDR1 SQVTM, CDR2 ANQGSEA. The V gene lost 4 bases and the J gene lost 1 base, with 7 bases spanning the gap. CDR3 length: 12 amino acids. The CDR3 here is CSVADRQETQYF. CDR3 DNA sequence: TGCAGCGTTGCAGACCGCCAAGAGACCCAGTACTTC.

This sequence joins TRBV23-1 and TRBJ1-2; D is unresolved. TRBV23-1 is noted as an ORF with a role that remains uncertain. The V end lost 2 bases, the J end lost 3 bases, and 7 bases lay between the germline ends. This CDR3 contains 13 residues. The CDR3 sequence is CASSQGEDYGYTF. The CDR3 nucleotides read TGCGCCAGCAGTCAAGGGGAGGACTATGGCTACACCTTC.

This clone was observed a single time. V gene TRBV27 combines with J gene TRBJ2-1, with 10 bases fitting TRBD2. V gave up 2 bases and J gave up 7 bases; unmatched junction bases: 2. The CDR3 has 14 residues. Germline lookup yields CDR1 MNHEY and CDR2 SMNVEV (reference sequence). The CDR3 DNA reads TGTGCCAGCAGTTTAACTAGCGGGACTAATGAGCAGTTCTTC. It codes for CASSLTSGTNEQFF.

This chain joins TRBV20-1 and TRBJ2-3; D is uncertain. Germline CDR1 reads DFQATT; CDR2 reads SNEGSKA (reference sequence). Deletions cut 3 bases from V and 3 bases from J, with 7 bases between. The CDR3 runs to 12 residues. CDR3 protein: CSASLRTDTQYF. In nucleotides, the CDR3 is TGCAGTGCTAGTCTCCGGACAGATACGCAGTATTTT.

Concerning this clone: Compared with germline, one end of the junction differs, possibly owing to a read error. This chain connects TRBV10-3 to TRBJ2-7; 10 bases fit TRBD1. CDR3 length: 14 amino acids. Germline V gives CDR1 ENHRY, CDR2 SYGVKD. The CDR3 DNA reads as TGTGCCGTCAGGGACAGGGGAAAAACCTACGAGCAGTACTTC. It translates to CAVRDRGKTYEQYF.

The V call is TRBV12-3 or TRBV12-4, the J call TRBJ2-4; 8 bases line up with TRBD1. There are 13 residues in the CDR3. Trimming at V came to 6 bases and at J to 6 bases, leaving 4 bases not matched to a gene. The CDR3 DNA reads as TGTGCCAGCAGCCTCGGACAGGGAAACATTCAGTACTTC. This encodes CASSLGQGNIQYF.

The chain employs TRBV3-1 (or the pseudogene TRBV3-2) and TRBJ1-4; no definite D call. Trimming took 4 bases from V and 7 from J, leaving 19 bases between them. Germline CDR1 reads LGHDT; CDR2 reads YNNKEL (reference sequence). This CDR3 spans 16 amino acids. The CDR3 here is CASSPSQRGVFEKLFF. The CDR3 DNA is TGTGCCAGCAGCCCATCTCAGCGGGGAGTGTTTGAAAAACTGTTTTTT.

The CDR3 bases are TGTGCCACCAGTGATGTGTCAGGCTACGAGCAGTACTTC. Translated, it gives CATSDVSGYEQYF. The chain couples TRBV24-1 to TRBJ2-7; D is ambiguous. The ends were cut back, 3 bases at V and 3 bases at J, with 8 bases in the middle. CDR1 KGHDR and CDR2 SFDVKD come from the germline V gene. The CDR3 runs 13 residues.

This clone was seen more than once but under ten times. The V call is TRBV3-1 (or the pseudogene TRBV3-2), the J call TRBJ1-5; D is unclear. CDR1 and CDR2 from the germline V gene are LGHDT and YNNKEL (reference sequence). The V and J ends lost 1 base and 7 bases respectively, with 17 bases between them. The CDR3 consists of 16 residues. The CDR3 DNA follows: TGTGCCAGCAGCCAAGGTAGGACGGTCGGCGGGCAGCCCCAGCATTTT. The encoded protein is CASSQGRTVGGQPQHF.

The gene calls are TRBV15 and TRBJ2-5, with D possibly being TRBD2 (6 bases). This CDR3 has 14 residues. The germline gives CDR1 LNHNV, CDR2 YYDKDF (reference sequence). V was cut by 7 bases and J by 1 base, with 13 bases left in between. This chain's CDR3 is CATTARGTQETQYF. As DNA, the CDR3 is TGTGCCACCACCGCCCGGGGGACCCAAGAGACCCAGTACTTC.

This clone was counted once. The chain carries TRBV5-6 and TRBJ2-7, with D possibly being TRBD1 (5 bases). V was shortened by 1 base and J by 1 base, with 12 bases between the two germline ends. The CDR3 extends over 15 amino acids. The germline V gene has CDR1 SGHDT and CDR2 YYEEEE. CDR3 nucleotides: TGTGCCAGCAGCTTGCTGGCTGCAGGGTCCTACGAGCAGTACTTC. It encodes CASSLLAAGSYEQYF.

The chain carries TRBV5-1 and TRBJ1-1, with unresolved D. The CDR3 totals 13 residues. V gave up 2 bases and J gave up 7 bases, with 12 bases separating them. The germline V gene encodes CDR1 SGHRS and CDR2 YFSETQ. DNA for the CDR3: TGCGCCAGCAGCTTTCCCGGGAAGGGTGAAGCTTTCTTT. Translated: CASSFPGKGEAFF.

This clone has a single count. The V gene is TRBV15, the J gene TRBJ2-1; TRBD1 might be the D (5 bases). This CDR3 is 14 amino acids long. Germline assignment: CDR1 LNHNV and CDR2 YYDKDF (reference sequence). V lost 4 bases and J lost 6, with 13 bases in between. CDR3 DNA sequence: TGTGCCACCAGCACCCTGGGGCTTGGCAATGAGCAGTTCTTC. This encodes CATSTLGLGNEQFF.

The table lists this clone with a count of one. J is TRBJ1-1 and V is TRBV10-2; D is undetermined. Trimming removed 0 bases at V and 5 bases at J, with 22 bases between. There are 18 residues in the CDR3. Looked up from germline, CDR1 is WSHSY and CDR2 is SAAADI. Written as DNA, the CDR3 is TGCGCCAGCAGTGAGTCAGGACGCCTCCCCCCGTGGGAGACTGAAGCTTTCTTT. This sequence encodes CASSESGRLPPWETEAFF.

This chain joins TRBV7-6 and TRBJ1-5; D possibly corresponds to TRBD1 (5 bases). V was shortened by 5 bases and J by 2 bases, with 10 bases between the two germline ends. Per germline, CDR1 SGHVS and CDR2 FNYEAQ. The CDR3 covers 14 residues. The chain's CDR3 is CASSLGTGNQPQHF. The CDR3 region has the DNA TGTGCCAGCAGCCTTGGGACTGGCAATCAGCCCCAGCATTTT. Drawing the rest from reference TRBV7-6 and TRBJ1-5, the complete variable domain is GAGVSQSPRYKVTKRGQDVALRCDPISGHVSLYWYRQALGQGPEFLTYFNYEAQQDKSGLPNDRFSAERPEGSISTLTIQRTEQRDSAMYRCASSLGTGNQPQHFGDGTRLSIL.

This clone was found once. The DNA of the CDR3 is TGTGCCAGCAGCTTAGCCCTCGGACAGCTTGGCTCCTACGAGCAGTACTTC. It codes for CASSLALGQLGSYEQYF. The chain couples TRBV7-2 to TRBJ2-7; tentatively, D is TRBD1 (6 bases). Germline V gives CDR1 SGHTA, CDR2 FQGNSA. V was pared by 0 bases and J by 0 bases, with 15 bases between. This CDR3 is 17 amino acids long.

V usage is TRBV4-3 and J usage is TRBJ2-3, with 10 bases fitting TRBD1. The CDR3 loop spans 15 amino acids. From germline, CDR1 is LGHNA and CDR2 YSLEER. J lost 4 bases, V lost 4 bases, and 5 bases had no gene match. CDR3 bases: TGCGCCAGCAGCCCGGACAGGGGGATCGCAGATACGCAGTATTTT. It specifies CASSPDRGIADTQYF.